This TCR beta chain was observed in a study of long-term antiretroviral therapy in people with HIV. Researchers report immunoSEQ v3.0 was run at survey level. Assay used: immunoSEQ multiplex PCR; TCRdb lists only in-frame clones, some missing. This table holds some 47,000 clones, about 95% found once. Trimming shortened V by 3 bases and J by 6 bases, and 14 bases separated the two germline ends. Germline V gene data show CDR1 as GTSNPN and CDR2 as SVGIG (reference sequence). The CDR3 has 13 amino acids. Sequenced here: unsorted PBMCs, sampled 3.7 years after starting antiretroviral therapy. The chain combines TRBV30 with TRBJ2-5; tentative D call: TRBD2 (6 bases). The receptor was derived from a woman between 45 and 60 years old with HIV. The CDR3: CAWRQLAGQTQYF. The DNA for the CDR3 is TGTGCCTGGAGACAACTAGCAGGGCAGACCCAGTACTTC.